The table lists the clone carrying this TCR beta chain with a few counts. Its antigen is currently unknown. The data derive from a study of molecular identifiers for immune sequencing clone quantification. Findings of the study overall: Highly expanded clone sizes could be underestimated by identical TCR molecules that share a barcode. Among effectors, clones above 20 RNA copies held over 98% of molecules; among naive cells, under 1%.

Bulk TCR libraries were made with methods that had been previously described and with listed TCR primers. TCRdb re-called the PCR reads with MiXCR, one entry per CDR3 protein. The sample holds about 510,000 distinct CDR3 sequences, about a fifth seen once. The CDR3 has 16 residues. V was pared by 4 bases and J by 0 bases, with 16 bases between. CDR1 is SGHTA and CDR2 is FQGNSA in the germline V gene. Sorted naive CD8 T cells were those defined as CD8+CD4-CCR7+CD45RA+. This receptor was identified in a human donor in good health. Some libraries in this study had Jurkat cell RNA spiked in. Sequencing input: naive CD8+ T cells from blood, with Jurkat cell RNA spiked in. Subset described: FACS-sorted CD8+CD4-CCR7+CD45RA+ naive T cells. The gene calls are TRBV7-2 and TRBJ2-7, with a possible D match to TRBD2 (5 bases). Here the CDR3 reads CASSSDRAGSSYEQYF. The CDR3, as DNA: TGTGCCAGCAGCTCCGATCGGGCTGGGAGCTCCTACGAGCAGTACTTC.